This T cell receptor (beta chain) was found in a study of blood T cell repertoires in COVID-19. About the research overall: Researchers got acute and convalescent COVID-19 samples from the United States, Italy and Spain. The analysed material was cDNA or gDNA that came from T cells, B-cell-depleted T cells, or PBMCs.

The V segment lost 6 bases and the J segment 0 bases; nucleotides outside the gene matches: 5. This CDR3 is built from 15 residues. CDR1 and CDR2 from the germline V gene are MNHEY and SVGEGT. Per the original methods: Estimation of nucleated cell counts relied on the amplification of reference gene primers. The table came from immunoSEQ multiplex PCR; TCRdb's copy has only in-frame clones and leaves some out. V, J and clone size reflect that table, while D and trimming were determined from the DNA. The top ten clones hold over 7.5% of a sample with approximately 63,000 clones, 90% to 95% of them seen once.

This receptor was identified in a human donor in a cohort sampled during active COVID-19. The rearrangement joins TRBV6-2 or TRBV6-3 to TRBJ2-1, with 7 bases aligning to TRBD1. The specimen was peripheral blood. The CDR3 region is CASSSTGSSYNEQFF. In DNA, the CDR3 is TGTGCCAGCAGCTCGACAGGGAGCTCCTACAATGAGCAGTTCTTC.